The clone carrying this T cell receptor (beta chain) was seen only a few times. Its antigen is not known. Template switching added a universal primer site; cDNA carried unique molecular identifiers. TCRdb fed the 5' RACE reads into MiXCR, producing one record per CDR3 protein. This sample has 650,000 to 750,000 distinct CDR3 sequences; 21% occur once, and the top ten carry 4% to 5.5%. This sample is drawn from a study of identical twins. Overall study results and limits: A lower insertion count was a feature of abundant cord blood beta clonotypes, with no such feature in memory repertoires.

The CDR3 sequence is 14 residues long. Per germline, CDR1 SGHAT and CDR2 FQNNGV. Between the trimmed V and J ends, which lost 5 bases and 5 bases, there was a span of 15 bases. This sample also belongs to another study, concerning T cells expressing NK-cell markers. From that study: In the group of eight sequenced donors, seven were HCMV-seropositive and one was seronegative.

This receptor was identified in a woman between 18 and 29 years old in good health. The chain joins TRBV11-2 to TRBJ1-1; possible D gene TRBD1, 6 bases. The sequenced material came from PBMCs. CDR3 region: CASSPTAGETEAFF. Here the CDR3 DNA reads TGTGCCAGCAGCCCCACGGCAGGGGAAACTGAAGCTTTCTTT.